The rows below give T cell receptor beta chains drawn from one sample of a study of cytomegalovirus exposure and HLA in healthy donors. Measured with immunoSEQ multiplex PCR; TCRdb has only the in-frame clones, and not every one. This sample has around 110,000 clones, with under 90% found just once. What was sequenced was PBMCs. Source of these receptors: a woman under 40 in good health and CMV-seronegative. Each CDR3 is given with its conserved first and last residue. The order of the fields is J gene, CDR3 length, V gene, clone size, D gene, CDR3 protein, CDR3 DNA. A D gene is named only where the DNA matches it firmly. Clone sizes are given selectively: once, few, many, or a class where the clone is expanded.

TRBJ1-5	21	TRBV21-1	.	.	CASSKVSCWALNQNSNQPQHF	TGTGCCAGCAGCAAAGTATCGTGTTGGGCTCTGAACCAAAATAGCAATCAGCCCCAGCATTTT
TRBJ2-7	18	TRBV10-3	.	TRBD2	CAISPAGTSGDGSYEQYF	TGTGCCATCAGTCCCGCCGGGACTAGCGGGGATGGGAGCTACGAGCAGTACTTC
TRBJ2-6	19	TRBV21-1	few	.	CASSKAESEELSGANVLTF	TGTGCCAGCAGCAAAGCAGAGTCTGAGGAACTCTCTGGGGCCAACGTCCTGACTTTC
TRBJ1-5	16	TRBV19	.	.	CASSIVGVQGSQPQHF	TGTGCCAGTAGTATCGTGGGTGTCCAAGGGAGTCAGCCCCAGCATTTT
TRBJ2-7	16	TRBV4-3	once	.	CASSQVSASGGPEQYF	TGCGCCAGCAGCCAAGTATCGGCCTCTGGGGGCCCCGAGCAGTACTTC
TRBJ1-2	13	TRBV6-5	.	.	CATREDSHYGYTF	TGTGCCACCCGGGAGGACTCCCACTATGGCTACACCTTC
TRBJ1-1	14	TRBV27	.	.	CASRLGGGNTEAFF	TGTGCCAGCAGATTAGGGGGGGGGAACACTGAAGCTTTCTTT
TRBJ1-4	13	TRBV30	.	.	CAWSGRVGEKLFF	TGTGCCTGGAGTGGCAGGGTGGGTGAAAAACTGTTTTTT
TRBJ1-3	15	TRBV7-9	.	.	CSSSPDTSEGNTIYF	TGTTCCAGCAGCCCCGACACCTCCGAGGGAAACACCATATATTTT
TRBJ1-5	15	TRBV7-8	.	TRBD1	CASSLIQGESQPQHF	TGTGCCAGCAGCTTAATACAGGGGGAAAGCCAGCCCCAGCATTTT
TRBJ2-3	15	TRBV2	.	TRBD2	CASKLTSGSSDTQYF	TGTGCCAGCAAACTGACTAGCGGGAGTTCAGATACGCAGTATTTT
TRBJ2-7	15	TRBV7-9	.	.	CSSSLTAGAPLEQYF	TGTTCCAGCAGCTTAACGGCTGGGGCCCCTCTCGAGCAGTACTTC
TRBJ2-7	13	TRBV27	.	.	CAAAGAPSYEQYF	TGTGCCGCCGCGGGGGCCCCTTCCTACGAGCAGTACTTC
TRBJ2-1	18	TRBV4-2	.	TRBD2	CASSLRSGGRVSYNEQFF	TGTGCCAGCAGCCTTCGTTCGGGCGGGAGGGTTTCCTACAATGAGCAGTTCTTC